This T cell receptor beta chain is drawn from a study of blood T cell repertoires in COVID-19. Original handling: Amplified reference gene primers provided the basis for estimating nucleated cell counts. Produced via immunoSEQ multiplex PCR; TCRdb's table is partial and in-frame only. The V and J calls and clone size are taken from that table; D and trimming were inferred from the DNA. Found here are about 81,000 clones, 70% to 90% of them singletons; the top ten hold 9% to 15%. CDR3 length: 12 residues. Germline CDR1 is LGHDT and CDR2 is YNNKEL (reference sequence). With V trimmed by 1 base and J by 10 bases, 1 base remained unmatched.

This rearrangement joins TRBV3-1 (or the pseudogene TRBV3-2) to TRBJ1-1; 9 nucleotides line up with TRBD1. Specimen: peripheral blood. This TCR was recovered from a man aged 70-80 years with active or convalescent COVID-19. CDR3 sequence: CASSQGTGVAFF. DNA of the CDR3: TGTGCCAGCAGCCAAGGGACAGGGGTAGCTTTCTTT.